One and the same sample provided the 7 T cell receptor beta chains below, sequenced in a study of regulatory T cells in long-lasting Graves disease. The time point is: newly diagnosed GD, antithyroid drugs for less than 3 months. The TCR library was made from RNA extracted from PBMCs. Building the TCR beta libraries relied on iRepertoire HTBI primers, and CDR3 regions underwent Arm-PCR. Via MiXCR, TCRdb re-called the multiplex PCR reads, giving one row per CDR3 protein. Of 350,000 to 500,000 distinct CDR3 sequences detected, around 15% appear once; the ten largest clones hold roughly 10%. This sample also appeared in a second study, on T cells in Graves' hyperthyroidism and ophthalmopathy.

Specimen: peripheral blood mononuclear cells (PBMCs), collected at new diagnosis, from a patient treated with antithyroid drugs. Receptors originate from a woman in her twenties or thirties with Graves disease.

The chain recombines TRBV5-6 with TRBJ2-2; either TRBD1 or TRBD2 may fit D (5 bases each). V was pared by 3 bases and J by 0 bases, with 15 bases between. The CDR3 is made up of 17 amino acids. Per the germline V gene, CDR1 is SGHDT and CDR2 is YYEEEE. The CDR3 coding sequence is TGTGCCAGCAGCTGGGGACCGGGAAACGCGAACACCGGGGAGCTGTTTTTT. It translates to CASSWGPGNANTGELFF.

The rearrangement joins TRBV28 to TRBJ2-3, with TRBD1 matching 7 bases. Unmatched junction bases numbered 5, after V lost 8 bases and J lost 3 bases. The germline V gene has CDR1 MDHEN and CDR2 SYDVKM. This CDR3 has 13 amino acids. CDR3 DNA: TGTGCCAGCTGGGACAGTACGACAGATACGCAGTATTTT. This sequence encodes CASWDSTTDTQYF.

V usage is TRBV15 and J usage is TRBJ2-7; 8 bases line up with TRBD1. The CDR3 length is 17 residues. V lost 3 bases, J lost 3 bases, and 13 bases stayed unmatched. The germline V gene encodes CDR1 LNHNV and CDR2 YYDKDF (reference sequence). The CDR3 sequence: CATSSIMTGTGFYEQYF. The CDR3, as DNA: TGTGCCACCAGCAGTATTATGACCGGGACAGGATTCTACGAGCAGTACTTC.

This clonotype turned up a few times. This rearrangement joins TRBV28 to TRBJ2-1, with 8 bases matching TRBD1. The CDR3 covers 16 residues. Germline V gene lookup returns CDR1 MDHEN and CDR2 SYDVKM. The V segment lost 6 bases and the J segment 2 bases; nucleotides outside the gene matches: 9. CDR3 coding DNA: TGTGCCAGCAGAGAAAGGACAGGGAGCCCCTACAATGAGCAGTTCTTC. This codes for CASRERTGSPYNEQFF.

This clonotype has just a few counts. A much bigger clone sits one base away, suggesting this may be a read error. The chain combines TRBV11-2 with TRBJ1-2; TRBD1 is a possible D gene (5 bases). Germline CDR1 and CDR2: SGHAT and FQNNGV. This CDR3 is built from 15 residues. CDR3 protein: CASSSPRVWDYGSTF. The CDR3 DNA sequence: TGTGCCAGCAGCTCACCCAGGGTCTGGGACTATGGCTCCACCTTC.

This clonotype has more than one count but fewer than ten. The gene calls are TRBV5-1 and TRBJ1-1, with D perhaps matching TRBD1 (5 bases). Trimming removed 3 bases at V and 1 base at J, with 13 bases between. The germline V gene has CDR1 SGHRS and CDR2 YFSETQ. This CDR3 contains 15 residues. CDR3: CASSSVGPRNTEAFF. The CDR3 DNA reads TGCGCCAGCAGCTCTGTGGGGCCTAGGAACACTGAAGCTTTCTTT.

This clonotype showed up many times. The chain has TRBV6-1 and TRBJ2-7; 12 bases map to TRBD1. V was clipped by 6 bases and J by 7 bases; unmatched bases: 7. CDR3 length equals 14 residues. Per the germline V gene, CDR1 is MNHNS and CDR2 is SASEGT. CDR3 protein: CASRIRDRGREQYF. The CDR3 nucleotides are TGTGCCAGCAGGATCCGGGACAGGGGGCGGGAGCAGTACTTC.